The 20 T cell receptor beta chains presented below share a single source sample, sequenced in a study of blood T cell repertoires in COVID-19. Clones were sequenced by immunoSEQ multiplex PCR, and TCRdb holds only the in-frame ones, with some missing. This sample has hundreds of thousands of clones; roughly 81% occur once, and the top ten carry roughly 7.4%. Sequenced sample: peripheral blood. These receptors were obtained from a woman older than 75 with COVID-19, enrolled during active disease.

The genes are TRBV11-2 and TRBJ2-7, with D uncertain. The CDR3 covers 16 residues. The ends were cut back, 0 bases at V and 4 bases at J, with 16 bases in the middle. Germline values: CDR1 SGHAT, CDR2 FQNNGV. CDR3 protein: CASSLDFRSQVYEQYF. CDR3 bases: TGTGCCAGCAGCTTAGATTTTAGGTCTCAGGTTTACGAGCAGTACTTC.

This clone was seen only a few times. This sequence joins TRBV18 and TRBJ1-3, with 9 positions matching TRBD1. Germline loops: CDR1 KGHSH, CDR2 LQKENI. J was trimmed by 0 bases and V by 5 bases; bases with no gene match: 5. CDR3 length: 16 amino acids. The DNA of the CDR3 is TGTGCCAGCTCAGAGGGACAGGGTGACTCTGGAAACACCATATATTTT. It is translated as CASSEGQGDSGNTIYF.

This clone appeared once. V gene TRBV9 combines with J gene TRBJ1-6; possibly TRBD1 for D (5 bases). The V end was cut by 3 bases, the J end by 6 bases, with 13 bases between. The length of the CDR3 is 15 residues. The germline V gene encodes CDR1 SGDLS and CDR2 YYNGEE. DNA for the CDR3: TGTGCCAGCAGCGCGGCCCCGCAGGGTAATTCACCCCTCCACTTT. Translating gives CASSAAPQGNSPLHF.

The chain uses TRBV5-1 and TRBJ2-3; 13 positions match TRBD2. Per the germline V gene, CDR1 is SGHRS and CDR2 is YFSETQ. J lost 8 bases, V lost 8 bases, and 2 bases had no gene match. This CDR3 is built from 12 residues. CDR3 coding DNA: TGCGCCAGTGGGACTAGCGGGGCTACGCAGTATTTT. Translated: CASGTSGATQYF. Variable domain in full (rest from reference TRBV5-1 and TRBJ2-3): KAGVTQTPRYLIKTRGQQVTLSCSPISGHRSVSWYQQTPGQGLQFLFEYFSETQRNKGNFPGRFSGRQFSNSRSEMNVSTLELGDSALYLCASGTSGATQYFGPGTRLTVL.

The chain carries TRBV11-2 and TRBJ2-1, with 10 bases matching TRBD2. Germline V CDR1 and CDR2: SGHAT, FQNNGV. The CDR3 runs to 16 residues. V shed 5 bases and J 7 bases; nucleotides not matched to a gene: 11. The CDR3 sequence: CASSLRSSGSANEQFF. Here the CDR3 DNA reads TGTGCCAGCAGCCTCAGATCTAGCGGGAGCGCGAATGAGCAGTTCTTC.

The chain's CDR3 is CASSMRAPPNTQYF. The CDR3, as DNA: TGTGCCAGTAGTATGAGGGCCCCTCCTAATACGCAGTATTTT. The chain couples TRBV19 to TRBJ2-3; possible D gene TRBD2, 5 bases. Germline V gene lookup returns CDR1 LNHDA and CDR2 SQIVND (reference sequence). The germline V and J ends were trimmed by 3 bases and 7 bases, with 14 bases remaining between them. CDR3 length equals 14 residues.

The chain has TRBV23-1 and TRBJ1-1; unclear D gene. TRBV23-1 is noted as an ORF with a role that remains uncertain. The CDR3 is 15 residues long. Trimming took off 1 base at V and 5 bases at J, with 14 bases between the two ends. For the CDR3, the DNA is TGCGCCAGCAGTCAATGCCTAGGGCCGGGAACTGAAGCTTTCTTT. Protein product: CASSQCLGPGTEAFF.

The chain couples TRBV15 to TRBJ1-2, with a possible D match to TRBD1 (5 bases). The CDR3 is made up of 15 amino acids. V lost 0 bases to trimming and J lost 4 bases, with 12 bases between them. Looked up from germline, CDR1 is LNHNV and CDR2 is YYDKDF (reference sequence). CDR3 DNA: TGTGCCACCAGCAGAGACAGGGAGGGGTCCTATGGCTACACCTTC. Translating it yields CATSRDREGSYGYTF.

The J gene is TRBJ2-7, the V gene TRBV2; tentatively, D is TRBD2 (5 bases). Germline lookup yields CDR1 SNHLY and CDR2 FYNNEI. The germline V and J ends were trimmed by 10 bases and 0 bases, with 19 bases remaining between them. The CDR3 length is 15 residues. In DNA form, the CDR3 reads TGTGCCATCCTTAGGCAGCAAGGGAGCTCCTACGAGCAGTACTTC. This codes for CAILRQQGSSYEQYF.

DNA of the CDR3: TGCGCCAGCAGCTTCGGGACAGGGGGAACCTACGAGCAGTACTTC. Its translation is CASSFGTGGTYEQYF. The chain recombines TRBV5-1 with TRBJ2-7; TRBD1 matches at 11 bases. Germline CDR1 is SGHRS and CDR2 is YFSETQ. Germline trimming cut 2 bases from V and 2 bases from J; bases unmatched to any gene: 3. The CDR3 totals 15 residues.

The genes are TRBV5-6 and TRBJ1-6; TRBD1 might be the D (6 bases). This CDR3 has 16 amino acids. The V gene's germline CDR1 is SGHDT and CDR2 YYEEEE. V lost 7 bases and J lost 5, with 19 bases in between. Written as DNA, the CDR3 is TGTGCCAGCTTCGTTACAGGGATGATGGATAATTCACCCCTCCACTTT. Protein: CASFVTGMMDNSPLHF.

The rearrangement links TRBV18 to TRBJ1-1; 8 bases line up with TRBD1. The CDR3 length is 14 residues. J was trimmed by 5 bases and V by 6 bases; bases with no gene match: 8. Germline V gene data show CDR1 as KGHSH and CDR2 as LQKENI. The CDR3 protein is CASSSGQGETEAFF. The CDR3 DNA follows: TGTGCCAGCTCGTCCGGACAGGGCGAAACTGAAGCTTTCTTT.

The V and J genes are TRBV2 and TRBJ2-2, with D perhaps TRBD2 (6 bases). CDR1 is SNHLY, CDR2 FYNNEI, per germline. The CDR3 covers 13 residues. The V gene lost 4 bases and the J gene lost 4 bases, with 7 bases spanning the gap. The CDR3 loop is CASSGRGTGELFF. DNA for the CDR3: TGTGCCAGCAGTGGGAGGGGCACCGGGGAGCTGTTTTTT.

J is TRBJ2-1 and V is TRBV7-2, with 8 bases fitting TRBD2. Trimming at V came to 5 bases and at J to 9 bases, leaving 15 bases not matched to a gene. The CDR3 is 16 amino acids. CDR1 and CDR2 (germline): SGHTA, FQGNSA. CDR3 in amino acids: CASSPPGTRGVSEQFF. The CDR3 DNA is TGTGCCAGCAGCCCCCCCGGGACTAGGGGTGTAAGTGAGCAGTTCTTC.

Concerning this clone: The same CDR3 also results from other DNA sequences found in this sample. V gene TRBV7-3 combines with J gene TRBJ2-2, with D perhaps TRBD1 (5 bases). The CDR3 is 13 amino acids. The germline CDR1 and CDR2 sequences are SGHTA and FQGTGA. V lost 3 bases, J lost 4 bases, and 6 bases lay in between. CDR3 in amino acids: CASSLTVTGELFF. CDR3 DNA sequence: TGTGCCAGCAGCTTGACAGTCACCGGGGAGCTGTTTTTT.

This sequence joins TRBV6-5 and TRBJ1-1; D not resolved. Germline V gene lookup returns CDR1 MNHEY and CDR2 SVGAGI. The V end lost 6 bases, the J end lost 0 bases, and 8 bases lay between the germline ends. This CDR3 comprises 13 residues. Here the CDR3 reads CASRAIMNTEAFF. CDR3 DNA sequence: TGTGCCAGCAGGGCCATCATGAACACTGAAGCTTTCTTT.

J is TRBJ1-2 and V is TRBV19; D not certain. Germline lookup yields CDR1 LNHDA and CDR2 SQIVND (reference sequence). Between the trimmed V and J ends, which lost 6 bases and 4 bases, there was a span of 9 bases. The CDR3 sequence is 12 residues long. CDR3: CASSPRGYGYTF. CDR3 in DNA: TGTGCCAGTAGCCCCCGGGGCTATGGCTACACCTTC.

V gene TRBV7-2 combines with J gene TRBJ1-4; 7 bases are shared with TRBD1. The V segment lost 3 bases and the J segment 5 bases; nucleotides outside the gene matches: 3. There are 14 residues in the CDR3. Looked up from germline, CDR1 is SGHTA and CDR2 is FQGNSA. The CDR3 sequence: CASSLGTANEKLFF. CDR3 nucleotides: TGTGCCAGCAGCTTGGGGACAGCAAATGAAAAACTGTTTTTT.

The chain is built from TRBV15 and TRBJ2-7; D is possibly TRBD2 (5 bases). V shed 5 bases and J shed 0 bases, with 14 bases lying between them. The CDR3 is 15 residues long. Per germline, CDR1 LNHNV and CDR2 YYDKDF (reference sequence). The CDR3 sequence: CATSSQRGSSYEQYF. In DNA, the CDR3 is TGTGCCACCAGCTCCCAACGGGGTAGCTCCTACGAGCAGTACTTC.

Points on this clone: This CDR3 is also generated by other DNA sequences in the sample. CDR3 region: CASSLAGNQPQHF. DNA of the CDR3: TGTGCCAGCAGCTTGGCGGGCAATCAGCCCCAGCATTTT. The chain has TRBV5-8 and TRBJ1-5; D gene uncertain. Trimming cost V 0 bases and J 2 bases, with 3 bases left between them. Per the germline V gene, CDR1 is SGHTS and CDR2 is YDEGEE. CDR3 length equals 13 residues.